This T cell receptor beta chain comes out of a study of blood T cell repertoires in COVID-19. Study as a whole: Spain, Italy and the United States supplied samples that represented acute and convalescent COVID-19. From T cells, B-cell-depleted T cells, or PBMCs came the material, which was cDNA or gDNA.

This table comes from immunoSEQ multiplex PCR, and its TCRdb copy is limited to in-frame clones, with some not included. The table records about 140,000 clones, roughly 86% of them present only once. The V segment lost 6 bases and the J segment 1 base; nucleotides outside the gene matches: 5. In germline, CDR1 is SGHNT, CDR2 YENEEA. CDR3 length: 14 amino acids. Source material: peripheral blood. The clonotype comes from a woman in her sixties or seventies with acute or convalescent COVID-19. The chain is built from TRBV11-3 and TRBJ2-7; 8 bases are a match to TRBD2. CDR3 amino acids: CASSLSGASYEQYF. The CDR3 bases are TGTGCCAGCAGTCTTAGCGGGGCATCCTACGAGCAGTACTTC.